Presented here are 29 T cell receptor beta chains from one specimen sequenced in a study of T-cell memory formation after mild COVID-19. TCRdb called the 5' RACE reads again in MiXCR, with one record for every CDR3 protein. The sample holds under 600,000 distinct CDR3 sequences, about 20% seen once. Specimen: PBMCs or a T cell subset sorted from them (not recorded which). These receptors were taken from an adult woman who had mild COVID-19 (a few samples of this study predate the infection). Cell type and time point are not known.

This clonotype was seen a handful of times. The chain employs TRBV7-9 and TRBJ1-3; weak D call: TRBD1 (6 bases). V lost 6 bases and J 2 bases, leaving 26 bases between the germline ends. There are 19 residues in the CDR3. Germline V gene lookup returns CDR1 SEHNR and CDR2 FQNEAQ (reference sequence). The CDR3 DNA follows: TGTGCCAGCAGTCCTCCCGTCGGGGAAGCGGGACACACTGGAAACACCATATATTTT. This codes for CASSPPVGEAGHTGNTIYF.

The chain joins TRBV7-2 to TRBJ2-2; the D is unclear. The CDR3 covers 15 residues. Germline V lookup: CDR1 SGHTA, CDR2 FQGNSA. Trimming cost V 0 bases and J 5 bases, with 10 bases left between them. The CDR3 bases are TGTGCCAGCAGCTTAGCGGAGTTAAAAACCGGGGAGCTGTTTTTT. As protein: CASSLAELKTGELFF.

This rearrangement joins TRBV21-1 to TRBJ1-2. TRBV21-1 is tagged as a pseudogene. The CDR3 sequence is 15 residues long. CDR3 nucleotides: TGTGCCAGCAGCAAAGTAGGGCAGGGCGACGATGGCTACACCTTC. Its translation is CASSKVGQGDDGYTF.

This clonotype was found a few times. V usage is TRBV15 and J usage is TRBJ1-1; 8 nucleotides agree with TRBD1. V was clipped by 1 base and J by 4 bases; unmatched bases: 2. The CDR3 is made up of 14 amino acids. The germline V gene has CDR1 LNHNV and CDR2 YYDKDF (reference sequence). CDR3 in amino acids: CATSRVQGGTEAFF. In nucleotides, the CDR3 is TGTGCCACCAGCAGAGTACAGGGGGGCACTGAAGCTTTCTTT. Using reference TRBV15 and TRBJ1-1 for the parts outside the CDR3, the full variable domain is DAMVIQNPRYQVTQFGKPVTLSCSQTLNHNVMYWYQQKSSQAPKLLFHYYDKDFNNEADTPDNFQSRRPNTSFCFLDIRSPGLGDTAMYLCATSRVQGGTEAFFGQGTRLTVV.

This clonotype was counted between two and nine times. This sequence joins TRBV12-3 or TRBV12-4 and TRBJ1-3, with D perhaps TRBD1 (6 bases). Trimming removed 2 bases at V and 0 bases at J, with 17 bases between. The length of the CDR3 is 18 residues. The CDR3, as DNA: TGTGCCAGCAGTTTACACATGGGCAGGGGCGACTCTGGAAACACCATATATTTT. Translating it yields CASSLHMGRGDSGNTIYF.

This clonotype was detected ten times or more. V usage is TRBV5-4 and J usage is TRBJ2-2; a possible D gene is TRBD2 (6 bases). The germline V gene has CDR1 SGHNT and CDR2 YYREEE (reference sequence). This CDR3 has 18 amino acids. V was shortened by 4 bases and J by 0 bases, with 19 bases between the two germline ends. The CDR3 DNA reads TGTGCCAGCAGCCGTCCGGCTCCGGGACTCACGAACACCGGGGAGCTGTTTTTT. Protein product: CASSRPAPGLTNTGELFF.

The gene calls are TRBV21-1 and TRBJ2-5; the table calls TRBD2, which could not be checked here. TRBV21-1 counts as a pseudogene. The CDR3 extends over 14 amino acids. CDR3 sequence reads: CASSRGGVWETQYF. The CDR3 nucleotides read TGTGCCAGCAGCCGCGGGGGGGTTTGGGAGACCCAGTACTTC.

The J gene is TRBJ2-1, the V gene TRBV7-8; 14 nucleotides match TRBD2. V trimming: 4 bases; J trimming: 8 bases; junction bases outside the gene matches: 7. This CDR3 spans 16 amino acids. Germline CDR1 is SGHVS and CDR2 is FQNEAQ. This chain's CDR3 is CASSSRTSGGTYEQFF. Here the CDR3 DNA reads TGTGCCAGCAGCTCACGGACTAGCGGGGGGACGTATGAGCAGTTCTTC. Together with reference TRBV7-8 and TRBJ2-1, the CDR3 gives the full variable domain: GAGVSQSPRYKVAKRGQDVALRCDPISGHVSLFWYQQALGQGPEFLTYFQNEAQLDKSGLPSDRFFAERPEGSVSTLKIQRTQQEDSAVYLCASSSRTSGGTYEQFFGPGTRLTVL.

This clonotype was counted only a few times. The CDR3 spells CASSSPGLLVKTRAEQFF. CDR3 nucleotide sequence: TGTGCCAGCAGCTCCCCAGGCTTATTAGTAAAGACTAGGGCTGAGCAGTTCTTC. The chain combines TRBV11-3 with TRBJ2-1; D might be TRBD2 (6 bases). The CDR3 consists of 18 residues. Germline V gives CDR1 SGHNT, CDR2 YENEEA. V was cut by 4 bases and J by 9 bases, with 28 bases left in between.

CDR3 nucleotide sequence: TGTGCCAGCAGCCGGGCCATTGGGGGGAACATTCAGTACTTC. Amino acid sequence: CASSRAIGGNIQYF. The chain uses TRBV7-8 and TRBJ2-4, with D tentatively TRBD2 (6 bases). CDR3 length: 14 amino acids. V gave up 5 bases and J gave up 7 bases, with 15 bases separating them. Germline V CDR1 and CDR2: SGHVS, FQNEAQ.

V usage is TRBV5-1 and J usage is TRBJ1-2; TRBD1 agrees at 9 bases. Germline V gene data show CDR1 as SGHRS and CDR2 as YFSETQ. This CDR3 region has 16 residues. V was pared by 7 bases and J by 6 bases, with 16 bases of the junction left unmatched. The CDR3 nucleotides read TGCGCCAGCTTGCTTTTTCCGGGACAGGGATATGATGGCTACACCTTC. Its translation: CASLLFPGQGYDGYTF. Combining the CDR3 with reference TRBV5-1 and TRBJ1-2 gives the whole variable domain KAGVTQTPRYLIKTRGQQVTLSCSPISGHRSVSWYQQTPGQGLQFLFEYFSETQRNKGNFPGRFSGRQFSNSRSEMNVSTLELGDSALYLCASLLFPGQGYDGYTFGSGTRLTVV.

This clonotype was counted only a few times. The chain is built from TRBV6-5 and TRBJ1-1; possible D gene TRBD1, 5 bases. V dropped 6 bases and J dropped 5 bases, with 16 bases sitting between them. CDR3 length: 14 residues. Germline CDR1 and CDR2: MNHEY and SVGAGI. The CDR3 loop is CASSGPAGLTEAFF. CDR3 coding DNA: TGTGCCAGCAGCGGCCCGGCAGGGTTAACTGAAGCTTTCTTT.

The V call is TRBV14, the J call TRBJ2-5, with 14 bases matching TRBD2. Germline lookup yields CDR1 SGHDN and CDR2 FVKESK. V lost 1 base and J lost 2; bases outside the gene matches: 3. CDR3 length: 17 amino acids. DNA for the CDR3: TGTGCCAGCAGCCAAGGGGGACTAGCGGGAGCACAAGAGACCCAGTACTTC. Translated: CASSQGGLAGAQETQYF. The variable domain in full, with the rest retrieved from reference TRBV14 and TRBJ2-5, is EAGVTQFPSHSVIEKGQTVTLRCDPISGHDNLYWYRRVMGKEIKFLLHFVKESKQDESGMPNNRFLAERTGGTYSTLKVQPAELEDSGVYFCASSQGGLAGAQETQYFGPGTRLLVL.

V gene TRBV14 combines with J gene TRBJ2-7; D not resolved. This CDR3 spans 15 amino acids. CDR1 is SGHDN and CDR2 is FVKESK in the germline V gene. The ends were cut back, 4 bases at V and 2 bases at J, with 15 bases in the middle. The CDR3 sequence is CASSPRNTYPYEQYF. DNA of the CDR3: TGTGCCAGCAGCCCCAGGAACACGTACCCCTACGAGCAGTACTTC.

The chain has TRBV24-1 and TRBJ1-2; D perhaps matches TRBD1 (5 bases). The CDR3 extends over 14 amino acids. Germline V gives CDR1 KGHDR, CDR2 SFDVKD. V lost 2 bases and J lost 4, with 10 bases in between. The CDR3 is CATSDSWDVYGYTF. The DNA of the CDR3 is TGTGCCACCAGTGATTCCTGGGACGTCTATGGCTACACCTTC.

The chain has TRBV5-6 and TRBJ2-7, with 9 bases identical to TRBD2. This CDR3 is built from 14 residues. Germline CDR1 and CDR2: SGHDT and YYEEEE. The J segment lost 6 bases and the V segment lost 7 bases, leaving 11 bases of the junction unmatched. CDR3 protein: CASFLAGGPGEQYF. The CDR3 nucleotides read TGTGCCAGCTTCCTCGCGGGAGGGCCGGGCGAGCAGTACTTC.

In this sample, this clonotype turned up a few times. The rearrangement joins TRBV19 to TRBJ2-5; D unresolved. From germline, CDR1 is LNHDA and CDR2 SQIVND (reference sequence). The CDR3 extends over 15 amino acids. Deletions cut 3 bases from V and 1 base from J, with 12 bases between. This CDR3 is CASSIWGSGQETQYF. The DNA of the CDR3 is TGTGCCAGTAGTATCTGGGGATCCGGCCAAGAGACCCAGTACTTC.

This chain connects TRBV2 to TRBJ2-1; D call uncertain. From germline, CDR1 is SNHLY and CDR2 FYNNEI. Trimming shortened V by 7 bases and J by 0 bases, and 16 bases separated the two germline ends. The CDR3 length is 16 residues. In DNA form, the CDR3 reads TGTGCCAGCACCACGGGCGGCCTGAGCTCCTACAATGAGCAGTTCTTC. It codes for CASTTGGLSSYNEQFF.

The chain uses TRBV7-9 and TRBJ1-1, with D possibly being TRBD1 (5 bases). V lost 5 bases, J lost 0 bases, and 10 bases lay in between. This CDR3 has 14 residues. Per germline, CDR1 SEHNR and CDR2 FQNEAQ (reference sequence). In DNA form, the CDR3 reads TGTGCCAGCAGCCCAGGGAATTTGAACACTGAAGCTTTCTTT. It codes for CASSPGNLNTEAFF.

In its sample, this clonotype was seen a few times. The chain has TRBV7-2 and TRBJ2-3; a weak D match, TRBD2 (5 bases). The CDR3 covers 15 residues. V was clipped by 4 bases and J by 4 bases, with 15 bases between them. The V gene's germline CDR1 is SGHTA and CDR2 FQGNSA. This CDR3 is CASSSVAHGADTQYF. The CDR3 DNA reads TGTGCCAGCAGCTCGGTAGCGCATGGGGCAGATACGCAGTATTTT.

This clonotype showed up just a few times. The rearrangement links TRBV14 to TRBJ1-1; possible D gene TRBD1, 6 bases. Germline CDR1 reads SGHDN; CDR2 reads FVKESK. V was shortened by 0 bases and J by 8 bases, with 19 bases between the two germline ends. The CDR3 loop spans 16 amino acids. The DNA of the CDR3 is TGTGCCAGCAGCCAAGATGATTTGTTTCCAGGGGTCGAAGCTTTCTTT. Encoded protein: CASSQDDLFPGVEAFF.

This clonotype appeared a few times. This chain links TRBV20-1 with TRBJ2-7; TRBD1 matches at 7 bases. The V gene end was trimmed by 7 bases and the J gene end by 2 bases; junction bases not matched to a gene: 5. Germline V gene data show CDR1 as DFQATT and CDR2 as SNEGSKA (reference sequence). This CDR3 is built from 12 residues. As DNA, the CDR3 is TGCAGTGTTCTGGGACAGACCTACGAGCAGTACTTC. This codes for CSVLGQTYEQYF.

The chain links TRBV20-1 to TRBJ2-3; D call uncertain. Trimming took 3 bases from V and 6 from J, leaving 7 bases between them. In germline, CDR1 is DFQATT, CDR2 SNEGSKA (reference sequence). The CDR3 runs to 11 residues. The DNA for the CDR3 is TGCAGTGCTAGGGACGCCGATACGCAGTATTTT. Residues: CSARDADTQYF.

This clonotype was detected many times. The chain combines TRBV7-2 with TRBJ2-7, with TRBD1 matching over 10 bases. From germline, CDR1 is SGHTA and CDR2 FQGNSA. This CDR3 is built from 16 residues. V lost 4 bases to trimming and J lost 3 bases; unmatched junction nucleotides: 9. CDR3 coding DNA: TGTGCCAGCAGCTCCAGACAGGGGGCGCTGGGCTACGAGCAGTACTTC. It translates to CASSSRQGALGYEQYF.

The CDR3 coding sequence is TGCGCCAGCAGCTTGGAGCCTAGCGGGAGGGAAGAGACCCAGTACTTC. Its translation: CASSLEPSGREETQYF. V and J are TRBV5-1 and TRBJ2-5; 12 bases fit TRBD2. Looked up from germline, CDR1 is SGHRS and CDR2 is YFSETQ. The CDR3 runs to 16 residues. With 0 bases clipped from V and 3 bases from J, the junction kept 3 bases outside the gene matches.

This clonotype was observed a few times. CDR3 DNA: TGCAGTGCTAGAGGACTAGCGGGAGGGCCTCCAAGCGAGCAGTACTTC. Translating it yields CSARGLAGGPPSEQYF. This chain joins TRBV20-1 and TRBJ2-7; TRBD2 matches at 14 bases. The ends lost 1 base at V and 6 bases at J; junction bases unmatched: 8. CDR1 is DFQATT and CDR2 is SNEGSKA in the germline V gene (reference sequence). The CDR3 is 16 amino acids.

This clonotype was seen at least ten times. The chain has TRBV27 and TRBJ2-7; TRBD1 agrees at 8 bases. J gave up 1 base and V 6 bases, and 2 bases lay outside the gene matches. This CDR3 contains 13 residues. Germline loops: CDR1 MNHEY, CDR2 SMNVEV (reference sequence). CDR3 protein: CASRGQVSYEQYF. In nucleotides, the CDR3 is TGTGCCAGCAGGGGACAGGTTTCCTACGAGCAGTACTTC.

This clonotype was counted a few times. The chain employs TRBV7-2 and TRBJ1-1; TRBD1 might be the D (5 bases). The CDR3 spans 15 residues. CDR1 and CDR2 (germline): SGHTA, FQGNSA. V lost 4 bases, J lost 1 base, and 13 bases lay in between. The chain's CDR3 is CASSSYAGPNTEAFF. The CDR3 DNA reads as TGTGCCAGCAGCTCCTACGCAGGGCCGAACACTGAAGCTTTCTTT.

The gene calls are TRBV11-3 and TRBJ2-3; the D is unclear. Trimming pared 4 bases from V and 2 bases from J, leaving 16 bases between. Germline loops: CDR1 SGHNT, CDR2 YENEEA. CDR3 size: 16 residues. CDR3 residues: CASSSGDRYSTDTQYF. CDR3 DNA: TGTGCCAGCAGCTCCGGAGACCGATATTCCACAGATACGCAGTATTTT.